A selection of T cell receptor beta chains follows, all from one sample in a study of blood T cell repertoires in COVID-19. Repertoires were generated with immunoSEQ multiplex PCR, while TCRdb's copy carries only in-frame clones and drops some. The sample lists about 210,000 clones; 87% were seen once. Sequenced sample: PBMCs or T cells enriched from blood (not recorded which). The source is a man between 18 and 29 years old with acute COVID-19. The conserved cysteine and the conserved F or W are not part of the CDR3 here. The order of the fields is clone size, CDR3 length, V gene, CDR3 protein. Rows give clone size only sometimes, using once, few, many, or a class for an expanded clone.

size: .
length: 13
V: TRBV5-6
CDR3: ASSLWVRRSYEQY

size: .
length: 16
V: TRBV11-2
CDR3: ASSLVFRIAGVSYEQY

size: .
length: 13
V: TRBV4-1
CDR3: ASSLRLADPYEQY

size: once
length: 11
V: TRBV5-8
CDR3: ASSRPGGQPQH

size: .
length: 14
V: TRBV4-1
CDR3: ASSQVQGVANEKLF

size: .
length: 12
V: TRBV29-1
CDR3: SVTTSGVGYEQY

size: .
length: 17
V: TRBV4-3
CDR3: ASSQEMSFAGILSYEQY

size: .
length: 14
V: TRBV7-3
CDR3: ASSFSGTSAAGELF

size: .
length: 14
V: TRBV6-1
CDR3: ASSEFGGPNTGELF

size: few
length: 13
V: TRBV25-1
CDR3: ASSEDRGPNNEQF

size: few
length: 11
V: TRBV11-2
CDR3: ASSSVLRETQY

size: .
length: 12
V: TRBV30
CDR3: AWNPSGGSYEQY

size: .
length: 14
V: TRBV6-5
CDR3: ASSYRGPSNTDTQY

size: .
length: 11
V: TRBV29-1
CDR3: SVGGRGTGELF

size: .
length: 12
V: TRBV2
CDR3: ASSWTGAKYEQY

size: .
length: 16
V: TRBV3-1/TRBV3-2
CDR3: ASSQDRASGRGDGELF

size: .
length: 12
V: TRBV19
CDR3: ASSYQGTTYEQY

size: .
length: 14
V: TRBV4-3
CDR3: ASSHGTGTSSNEQF

size: few
length: 14
V: TRBV6-5
CDR3: ASSYALAGTGEGYT

size: few
length: 12
V: TRBV4-1
CDR3: ASSHGQGAGELF

size: .
length: 14
V: TRBV27
CDR3: ASRTDTGTGIGELF

size: .
length: 14
V: TRBV2
CDR3: ASSYIAGGGTGELF

size: .
length: 10
V: TRBV29-1
CDR3: SVVAAPYEQY

size: .
length: 15
V: TRBV11-3
CDR3: ASSDNTGTGNYNEQF

size: .
length: 13
V: TRBV5-6
CDR3: ASSLAASANNEQF

size: once
length: 12
V: TRBV27
CDR3: ASSFRGGTGEQY

size: .
length: 16
V: TRBV27
CDR3: ASRPPGLATSSYNEQF

size: once
length: 13
V: TRBV5-6
CDR3: ASSFGGMKKYGYT

size: .
length: 12
V: TRBV27
CDR3: ASSLSLAGYEQY

size: .
length: 12
V: TRBV5-1
CDR3: ASGSGISPYEQY

size: once
length: 16
V: TRBV28
CDR3: ASSFLNIQGALASEAF

size: .
length: 12
V: TRBV7-6
CDR3: ASRLDRGNQPQH

size: .
length: 13
V: TRBV9
CDR3: ASSETPLSTDTQY

size: few
length: 12
V: TRBV2
CDR3: ASRERSSYNEQF

size: .
length: 13
V: TRBV7-8
CDR3: ASSLRLAVSYEQY

size: .
length: 10
V: TRBV3-1/TRBV3-2
CDR3: ASSQDFSSQF

size: .
length: 9
V: TRBV6-6
CDR3: ASSYNVEAF

size: .
length: 12
V: TRBV28
CDR3: ASEASGGAYEQY

size: .
length: 13
V: TRBV7-2
CDR3: ASSLYGTANTEAF

size: .
length: 11
V: TRBV28
CDR3: ASSSGQTYEQY

size: .
length: 14
V: TRBV2
CDR3: ASSDAGVGWPDTQY

size: .
length: 14
V: TRBV30
CDR3: AWRYLGTGGRTEAF

size: .
length: 13
V: TRBV6-1
CDR3: ASSEATQGAGTYT

size: .
length: 14
V: TRBV21-1
CDR3: ASTYRVGGTNQPQH

size: .
length: 10
V: TRBV30
CDR3: AWETGDTEAF

size: .
length: 14
V: TRBV28
CDR3: ASSSTGTGKNQPQH

size: .
length: 12
V: TRBV27
CDR3: ASRGWESNQPQH

size: .
length: 13
V: TRBV28
CDR3: ASSFSGRNGNEQF

size: once
length: 13
V: TRBV28
CDR3: ASSFSRSEAYEQY